Following are 15 T cell receptor beta chains from one sample sequenced in a study of early T cells in non-severe SARS-CoV-2 infection. In TCRdb, the 5' RACE reads were re-called with MiXCR into one record per CDR3 protein. The sample lists 50,000 to 80,000 distinct CDR3 sequences; 4% to 5.5% were seen once. Source material: whole blood. These receptor sequences come from an adult who was a healthcare worker with PCR-confirmed SARS-CoV-2 infection or an uninfected control (not recorded which).

This clonotype was picked up many times. The chain is built from TRBV7-3 and TRBJ2-1, with 7 bases lining up with TRBD1. The CDR3 length is 17 residues. V gave up 3 bases and J gave up 4 bases; unmatched junction bases: 12. CDR1 is SGHTA, CDR2 FQGTGA, per germline. CDR3 sequence: CASSFRTGRVGYNEQFF. The CDR3 coding sequence is TGTGCCAGCAGCTTCCGGACAGGAAGGGTCGGGTACAATGAGCAGTTCTTC.

This clonotype showed up just a few times. The chain uses TRBV14 and TRBJ2-1; D uncertain. The germline gives CDR1 SGHDN, CDR2 FVKESK. The V end lost 0 bases, the J end lost 7 bases, and 10 bases lay between the germline ends. The CDR3 loop spans 14 amino acids. CDR3 in DNA: TGTGCCAGCAGCCAAGATCCAGCGTGGAATGAGCAGTTCTTC. It is translated as CASSQDPAWNEQFF.

The chain joins TRBV7-3 to TRBJ1-1; D may be TRBD1 (5 bases). The germline CDR1 and CDR2 sequences are SGHTA and FQGTGA. The V end lost 3 bases, the J end lost 10 bases, and 15 bases lay between the germline ends. The CDR3 covers 13 residues. In DNA, the CDR3 is TGTGCCAGCAGCTTTGGGACGGGTGAAAGAGCTTTCTTT. The encoded protein is CASSFGTGERAFF.

The V gene is TRBV6-6, the J gene TRBJ2-3, with D possibly called TRBD1 or TRBD2 (5 bases each). With 6 bases removed from V and 1 base from J, the gap between germline ends came to 11 bases. Germline V CDR1 and CDR2: MNHNY, SVGAGI (reference sequence). The length of the CDR3 is 14 residues. CDR3: CASRSGTGTDTQYF. The CDR3 region has the DNA TGTGCCAGCAGGTCCGGGACCGGCACAGATACGCAGTATTTT.

Ten or more counts support this clonotype. The chain links TRBV19 to TRBJ2-7; 11 nucleotides match TRBD2. The CDR3 contains 13 residues. CDR1 LNHDA and CDR2 SQIVND come from the germline V gene (reference sequence). V dropped 7 bases and J dropped 7; count of bases not matched to a gene: 6. Written as DNA, the CDR3 is TGTGCCAGTACCACTAGCGGGAGCTCGGAGCAGTACTTC. Translated: CASTTSGSSEQYF.

This clonotype was seen ten or more times. The chain uses TRBV5-8 and TRBJ2-1; 7 nucleotides agree with TRBD1. The V and J ends lost 3 bases and 5 bases, in that order; junction bases with no gene match: 8. Germline V gene sequence: CDR1 SGHTS, CDR2 YDEGEE. The CDR3 has 15 amino acids. Here the CDR3 reads CASSSGQAWDNEQFF. The CDR3 DNA is TGTGCCAGCAGCTCCGGACAGGCTTGGGACAATGAGCAGTTCTTC.

This clonotype showed up just a few times. The chain joins TRBV5-1 to TRBJ1-5, with no clear D. Germline V gives CDR1 SGHRS, CDR2 YFSETQ. The CDR3 sequence is 13 residues long. V gave up 4 bases and J gave up 2 bases, with 7 bases separating them. The CDR3 nucleotides read TGCGCCAGCAGCCCTTTGGGCAATCAGCCCCAGCATTTT. As protein: CASSPLGNQPQHF.

This clonotype has ten or more counts. V is TRBV3-1 and J is TRBJ2-1; 15 bases match TRBD2. J was trimmed by 6 bases and V by 4 bases; bases with no gene match: 4. In germline, CDR1 is LGHDT, CDR2 YNNKEL (reference sequence). CDR3 length: 16 residues. The chain's CDR3 is CASSLRTSGRANEQFF. The CDR3 region has the DNA TGTGCCAGCAGCCTCCGGACTAGCGGGAGGGCCAATGAGCAGTTCTTC.

This clonotype was observed at least ten times. The rearrangement uses TRBV7-2 and TRBJ2-3, with 10 bases matching TRBD2. This CDR3 has 16 amino acids. From germline, CDR1 is SGHTA and CDR2 FQGNSA. Losses at the gene ends were 5 bases for V and 4 bases for J; bases not matched to a gene: 9. The CDR3 reads CASSPKRGGRADTQYF. DNA of the CDR3: TGTGCCAGCAGCCCCAAGCGGGGGGGCCGGGCAGATACGCAGTATTTT. Complete variable domain (other parts from reference TRBV7-2 and TRBJ2-3): GAGVSQSPSNKVTEKGKDVELRCDPISGHTALYWYRQSLGQGLEFLIYFQGNSAPDKSGLPSDRFSAERTGGSVSTLTIQRTQQEDSAVYLCASSPKRGGRADTQYFGPGTRLTVL.

This clonotype was detected ten times or more. This rearrangement joins TRBV4-2 to TRBJ1-2; 7 nucleotides match TRBD1. J lost 6 bases, V lost 2 bases, and 3 bases had no gene match. The CDR3 contains 13 residues. Germline V CDR1 and CDR2: LGHNA, YNFKEQ. The CDR3 sequence is CASSQRTGDGYTF. For the CDR3, the DNA is TGTGCCAGCAGCCAAAGAACAGGGGATGGCTACACCTTC.

This clonotype has a count of ten or more. V is TRBV19 and J is TRBJ2-4, with D perhaps matching TRBD1 (6 bases). CDR3 size: 14 residues. The germline V and J ends were trimmed by 3 bases and 9 bases, with 15 bases remaining between them. Per germline, CDR1 LNHDA and CDR2 SQIVND (reference sequence). DNA of the CDR3: TGTGCCAGTAGTATCAAAGAGGGACACTCCATTCAGTACTTC. It is translated as CASSIKEGHSIQYF.

This chain connects TRBV20-1 to TRBJ2-1; TRBD2 matches at 9 bases. CDR3 length: 14 amino acids. Germline lookup yields CDR1 DFQATT and CDR2 SNEGSKA (reference sequence). V shed 3 bases, J shed 4 bases, and the junction held 4 bases outside the gene matches. This CDR3 reads CSASTSGLYNEQFF. The CDR3 region has the DNA TGCAGTGCTAGTACTAGCGGGTTGTACAATGAGCAGTTCTTC.

This clonotype was found many times. The chain recombines TRBV6-2 or TRBV6-3 with TRBJ2-7, with D unclear. The CDR3 loop spans 13 amino acids. Germline V gene lookup returns CDR1 MNHEY and CDR2 SVGEGT. V was cut by 5 bases and J by 0 bases, with 8 bases left in between. The CDR3 sequence: CASSLDHSYEQYF. As DNA, the CDR3 is TGTGCCAGCAGTCTGGATCACTCCTACGAGCAGTACTTC.

This clonotype was recorded many times. The rearrangement links TRBV9 to TRBJ1-4; maybe TRBD1 (5 bases). The CDR3 is 15 residues long. V lost 0 bases and J 6 bases, leaving 12 bases between the germline ends. Germline CDR1 reads SGDLS; CDR2 reads YYNGEE. CDR3 loop: CASSVGGTLYEKLFF. DNA of the CDR3: TGTGCCAGCAGCGTAGGGGGCACGCTGTATGAAAAACTGTTTTTT. Supplemented by reference TRBV9 and TRBJ1-4, the full variable domain reads DSGVTQTPKHLITATGQRVTLRCSPRSGDLSVYWYQQSLDQGLQFLIQYYNGEERAKGNILERFSAQQFPDLHSELNLSSLELGDSALYFCASSVGGTLYEKLFFGSGTQLSVL.

Within the sample, this clonotype is medium-sized (0.01 to 0.1%). The V and J genes are TRBV27 and TRBJ2-7, with D perhaps TRBD2 (5 bases). In germline, CDR1 is MNHEY, CDR2 SMNVEV (reference sequence). The V and J ends lost 8 bases and 2 bases respectively, with 13 bases between them. This CDR3 contains 13 residues. CDR3 in DNA: TGTGCCAGCCCCAAGGACTCGACCTACGAGCAGTACTTC. Protein: CASPKDSTYEQYF.